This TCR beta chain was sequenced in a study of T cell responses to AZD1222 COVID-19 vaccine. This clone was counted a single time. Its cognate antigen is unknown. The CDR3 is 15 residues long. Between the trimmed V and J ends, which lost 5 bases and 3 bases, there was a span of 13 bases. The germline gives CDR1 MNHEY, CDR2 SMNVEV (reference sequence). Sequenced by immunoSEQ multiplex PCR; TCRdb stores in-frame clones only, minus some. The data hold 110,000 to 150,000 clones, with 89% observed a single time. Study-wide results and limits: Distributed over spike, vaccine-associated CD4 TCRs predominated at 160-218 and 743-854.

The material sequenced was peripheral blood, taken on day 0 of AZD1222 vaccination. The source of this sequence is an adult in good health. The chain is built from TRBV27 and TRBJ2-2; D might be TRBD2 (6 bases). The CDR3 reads CASSPRDSYTGELFF. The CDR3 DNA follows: TGTGCCAGCAGTCCGCGGGACTCCTACACCGGGGAGCTGTTTTTT.